This TCR beta chain was sequenced for a study of T cell repertoires in cytomegalovirus infection. Turning to the study itself: Both recently identified HLA-C-restricted and well-studied HLA-B-restricted CMV epitopes were used in the study. Public TCR beta signatures marked donors with CMV infection and the matching HLA.

One entry per CDR3 protein results from TCRdb running MiXCR on the reads. The table lists roughly 920,000 distinct CDR3 sequences, around 31% of them singletons. This clonotype was counted at least ten times. Its antigen remains unknown. Findings of the study overall: Predominance within the ex vivo response was attributable to HLA-C-restricted CMV-specific TCR beta clonotypes. There were carriers of CMV plus the relevant HLA, and cumulative public TCR beta family frequency identified them.

The specimen was cultured CD8+ T cells from PBMCs, collected from culture after CMV antigen stimulation. This sequence was found in a human donor in good health (CMV status not recorded). Some clones in this sample may be carry-over from other donors' samples.

The CDR3 region has the DNA TGTGCCAGCAGCTTGGTGCGGGGGGGCATCTCTGGGCAGTTCTTC. This sequence encodes CASSLVRGGISGQFF. The chain couples TRBV5-8 to TRBJ2-1; 9 bases are a match to TRBD2. This CDR3 region has 15 residues. With 0 bases clipped from V and 12 bases from J, the junction kept 10 bases outside the gene matches. CDR1 and CDR2 (germline): SGHTS, YDEGEE.